The 18 T cell receptor beta chains reported below all come from one sample, sequenced in a study of T cells in Graves' hyperthyroidism and ophthalmopathy. RNA transcripts provided the source from which TCR beta CDR3 regions were amplified. During a first-round RT-PCR of the TCR CDR3, the HTBI primer set was used. Via MiXCR, TCRdb re-called the multiplex PCR reads, giving one row per CDR3 protein. Of about 660,000 distinct CDR3 sequences detected, less than 45% appear once; the ten largest clones hold roughly 6.5%. Sequenced input: peripheral blood or thyroid tissue (not recorded which). These receptor sequences come from an adult man with Graves' disease, either hyperthyroidism or ophthalmopathy (not recorded which).

The table lists this clonotype with many counts. Compared with germline, one end of the junction differs, possibly owing to a read error. The chain employs TRBV12-3 or TRBV12-4 and TRBJ1-2; D is perhaps TRBD1 (6 bases). The CDR3 extends over 11 amino acids. The CDR3 DNA reads TGTGCCAGCAGTTTAGAGGGGGGACATGCCTTC. It encodes CASSLEGGHAF.

The chain links TRBV6-4 to TRBJ1-1; D is undetermined. Germline CDR1 reads MRHNA; CDR2 reads SNTAGT. Trimming pared 0 bases from V and 5 bases from J, leaving 7 bases between. The CDR3 is 13 residues long. Here the CDR3 reads CASSDSSGTEAFF. CDR3 coding DNA: TGTGCCAGCAGTGACTCTAGTGGGACTGAAGCTTTCTTT.

This clonotype was seen at least ten times. The chain is built from TRBV9 and TRBJ1-2; TRBD1 aligns across 7 bases. Germline V gene data show CDR1 as SGDLS and CDR2 as YYNGEE. J gave up 4 bases and V 3 bases, and 9 bases lay outside the gene matches. CDR3 length equals 15 residues. The DNA for the CDR3 is TGTGCCAGCAGCGGACGACAGGGCTCCTCCTATGGCTACACCTTC. Its translation is CASSGRQGSSYGYTF.

The gene calls are TRBV4-1 and TRBJ1-5; 7 nucleotides match TRBD1. Looked up from germline, CDR1 is MGHRA and CDR2 is YSYEKL. With 2 bases clipped from V and 1 base from J, the junction kept 11 bases outside the gene matches. CDR3 length: 18 residues. Here the CDR3 DNA reads TGCGCCAGCAGCCAAACGACCCGACAGGGAGGAAGCAATCAGCCCCAGCATTTT. Translating it yields CASSQTTRQGGSNQPQHF.

The V and J genes are TRBV6-5 and TRBJ1-1; weak D call: TRBD1 (6 bases). V dropped 0 bases and J dropped 3 bases, with 8 bases sitting between them. CDR1 MNHEY and CDR2 SVGAGI come from the germline V gene. The CDR3 has 14 residues. DNA of the CDR3: TGTGCCAGCAGTTACTCGACAGGTTACACTGAAGCTTTCTTT. Protein sequence: CASSYSTGYTEAFF.

The table lists this clonotype with many counts. This chain uses TRBV25-1 with TRBJ2-5; D is unclear. CDR1 is MGHDK, CDR2 SYGVNS, per germline. CDR3 length: 16 residues. V was pared by 4 bases and J by 4 bases, with 19 bases between. The CDR3 reads CASSGVWNHQRETQYF. CDR3 coding DNA: TGTGCCAGCAGTGGGGTTTGGAATCATCAAAGAGAGACCCAGTACTTC. Full variable domain (rest looked up from reference TRBV25-1 and TRBJ2-5): EADIYQTPRYLVIGTGKKITLECSQTMGHDKMYWYQQDPGMELHLIHYSYGVNSTEKGDLSSESTVSRIRTEHFPLTLESARPSHTSQYLCASSGVWNHQRETQYFGPGTRLLVL.

The chain couples TRBV2 to TRBJ1-3, with 9 bases fitting TRBD1. Germline CDR1 and CDR2: SNHLY and FYNNEI. The CDR3 spans 13 residues. Trimming took 7 bases from V and 7 from J; bases not matched to a gene: 5. CDR3 in amino acids: CASTRDRANTIYF. The CDR3, as DNA: TGTGCCAGCACTCGGGACAGGGCGAACACCATATATTTT.

There are many counts of this clonotype. The CDR3 bases are TGTGCCAGCAGCTTAGGACCGGAGACCCAGCATTTT. Its protein is CASSLGPETQHF. The chain employs TRBV13 and TRBJ1-5, with D uncertain. Germline V lookup: CDR1 PRHDT, CDR2 FYEKMQ (reference sequence). The ends were cut back, 0 bases at V and 11 bases at J, with 8 bases in the middle. The CDR3 spans 12 residues.

J is TRBJ1-1 and V is TRBV29-1; TRBD1 is a possible D gene (5 bases). Trimming shortened V by 8 bases and J by 0 bases, and 13 bases separated the two germline ends. The germline V gene has CDR1 SQVTM and CDR2 ANQGSEA. This CDR3 is built from 13 residues. The CDR3 DNA is TGCAGCTTGATGGCAGGGATGAACACTGAAGCTTTCTTT. Protein sequence: CSLMAGMNTEAFF. The whole variable domain, remainder taken from reference TRBV29-1 and TRBJ1-1, is SAVISQKPSRDICQRGTSLTIQCQVDSQVTMMFWYRQQPGQSLTLIATANQGSEATYESGFVIDKFPISRPNLTFSTLTVSNMSPEDSSIYLCSLMAGMNTEAFFGQGTRLTVV.

The chain links TRBV7-2 to TRBJ2-5; 9 nucleotides agree with TRBD1. Germline loops: CDR1 SGHTA, CDR2 FQGNSA. CDR3 size: 15 residues. V trimming: 5 bases; J trimming: 2 bases; junction bases outside the gene matches: 6. The CDR3 DNA sequence: TGTGCCAGCAGCAAGGGGACAGGGACTCAAGAGACCCAGTACTTC. Amino acid sequence: CASSKGTGTQETQYF.

In the case of this clonotype: A read error may account for a junction end that differs from germline. The chain recombines TRBV29-1 with TRBJ1-1; weak D call: TRBD1 (5 bases). Germline loops: CDR1 SQVTM, CDR2 ANQGSEA. The CDR3 spans 8 residues. CDR3 protein: CSVEPGTF. The CDR3 DNA is TGCAGCGTTGAGCCTGGGACTTTT.

The table lists this clonotype with many counts. A read error may produce the germline difference seen at one junction end. This chain links TRBV5-1 with TRBJ1-2; TRBD1 agrees at 7 bases. Looked up from germline, CDR1 is SGHRS and CDR2 is YFSETQ. This CDR3 comprises 12 residues. The CDR3 nucleotides are TGTGCCAGCAGCCCAGGGGGCTATGGCTACACCTTC. Protein product: CASSPGGYGYTF.

In this sample, this clonotype turned up many times. The chain is built from TRBV24-1 and TRBJ2-5; 7 bases fit TRBD2. Germline V lookup: CDR1 KGHDR, CDR2 SFDVKD. This CDR3 contains 21 residues. The V and J ends lost 0 bases and 5 bases, in that order; junction bases with no gene match: 23. As DNA, the CDR3 is TGTGCCACCAGTGATTTGCATCGGCTAGCGGTTACCCCTTCCGCGCACGAGACCCAGTACTTC. This translates into CATSDLHRLAVTPSAHETQYF.

This clonotype was detected many times. The V and J genes are TRBV7-9 and TRBJ2-5; D may be TRBD1 (6 bases). V lost 1 base, J lost 2 bases, and 8 bases lay in between. This CDR3 region has 14 residues. Germline V lookup: CDR1 SEHNR, CDR2 FQNEAQ (reference sequence). The CDR3 nucleotides read TGTGCCAGCAGCTTAGGCGGACAGCAAGAGACCCAGTACTTC. Residues: CASSLGGQQETQYF. Using reference TRBV7-9 and TRBJ2-5 for the parts outside the CDR3, the full variable domain is DTGVSQNPRHKITKRGQNVTFRCDPISEHNRLYWYRQTLGQGPEFLTYFQNEAQLEKSRLLSDRFSAERPKGSFSTLEIQRTEQGDSAMYLCASSLGGQQETQYFGPGTRLLVL.

V and J are TRBV2 and TRBJ1-5; no firm D call. CDR1 is SNHLY, CDR2 FYNNEI, per germline. This CDR3 has 11 amino acids. V gave up 1 base and J gave up 11 bases, with 6 bases separating them. DNA of the CDR3: TGTGCCAGCAGTGAAGACAGTGCCCAGCATTTT. Its protein is CASSEDSAQHF.

J is TRBJ1-2 and V is TRBV29-1; D remains unclear. Trimming removed 4 bases from V and 0 bases from J, with 15 bases in between. Germline lookup yields CDR1 SQVTM and CDR2 ANQGSEA. The CDR3 is 15 amino acids. Written as DNA, the CDR3 is TGCAGCGTTGCTGGCGGGTTGGTGGCTAACTATGGCTACACCTTC. It specifies CSVAGGLVANYGYTF.

This clonotype is a singleton in its sample. V gene TRBV7-9 combines with J gene TRBJ2-5, with D unresolved. Trimming shortened V by 5 bases and J by 2 bases, and 9 bases separated the two germline ends. Germline CDR1 reads SEHNR; CDR2 reads FQNEAQ (reference sequence). The CDR3 is 13 residues long. The CDR3 DNA reads TGTGCCAGCAGCGCCGGAGAGCAAGAGACCCAGTACTTC. Translated, it gives CASSAGEQETQYF. The whole variable domain, remainder taken from reference TRBV7-9 and TRBJ2-5, is DTGVSQNPRHKITKRGQNVTFRCDPISEHNRLYWYRQTLGQGPEFLTYFQNEAQLEKSRLLSDRFSAERPKGSFSTLEIQRTEQGDSAMYLCASSAGEQETQYFGPGTRLLVL.

The chain employs TRBV19 and TRBJ1-3, with D maybe TRBD1 (5 bases). CDR1 LNHDA and CDR2 SQIVND come from the germline V gene (reference sequence). CDR3 length: 14 residues. V was cut by 9 bases and J by 0 bases, with 12 bases left in between. CDR3 loop: CARRGLSSGNTIYF. As DNA, the CDR3 is TGTGCCAGGAGGGGCCTTTCCTCTGGAAACACCATATATTTT.